Following are 15 T cell receptor beta chains from one sample sequenced in a study of cytomegalovirus exposure and HLA in healthy donors (dated by TCRdb to the late 2010s). Library method: the immunoSEQ multiplex PCR assay. For the multiplex PCR, a mixture combining 60 forward primers for TCR Vbeta segments and 13 reverse primers for TCR Jbeta segments was used. The immuneACCESS repertoire file appears here via TCRdb, limited to in-frame rearrangements. These files lack a portion of the clones; in checked studies, under half of the deficit traces to unresolved V genes, and the cause of the others is not known. The sample's table lists a count of 70,000 to 75,000 clones. The biggest ten clones account for around 3.8% of the sample. The sequencing sample was made of PBMCs. These receptors were collected from a female donor in good health and CMV-seropositive.

The chain is built from TRBV6-1 and TRBJ2-4; possibly TRBD1 for D (5 bases). Trimming cost V 0 bases and J 0 bases, with 18 bases left between them. The length of the CDR3 is 19 residues. The germline CDR1 and CDR2 sequences are MNHNS and SASEGT. The CDR3 DNA reads TGTGCCAGCAGTGAAGCGCTTAGGACCGAAAGGGGAGCCAAAAACATTCAGTACTTC. Residues: CASSEALRTERGAKNIQYF.

This chain links TRBV5-6 with TRBJ2-3; 8 nucleotides agree with TRBD1. The junction had 7 bases not matched to a gene; V was cut back by 2 bases and J by 2 bases. Germline assignment: CDR1 SGHDT and CDR2 YYEEEE. This CDR3 is built from 16 residues. CDR3 protein: CASSFGGTGATDTQYF. DNA for the CDR3: TGTGCCAGCAGCTTTGGAGGGACAGGAGCCACAGATACGCAGTATTTT.

The chain employs TRBV6-4 and TRBJ2-2; 10 bases match TRBD1. After removal of 4 bases from V and 7 bases from J, the junction contained 3 bases not matched to a gene. The CDR3 runs 14 residues. The germline gives CDR1 MRHNA, CDR2 SNTAGT. The CDR3 DNA reads TGTGCCAGCAGTGGACAGGGGGCCGGCGGGGAGCTGTTTTTT. Protein: CASSGQGAGGELFF.

The CDR3 sequence is CASSPPMGPQMYEQYF. In DNA form, the CDR3 reads TGTGCCAGCAGTCCTCCTATGGGCCCCCAAATGTACGAGCAGTACTTC. The genes are TRBV28 and TRBJ2-7; D remains unclear. Trimming shortened V by 5 bases and J by 4 bases, and 21 bases separated the two germline ends. The length of the CDR3 is 16 residues. The germline gives CDR1 MDHEN, CDR2 SYDVKM.

The chain links TRBV5-1 to TRBJ2-1; D unclear. V shed 2 bases and J shed 4 bases, with 7 bases lying between them. The CDR3 consists of 13 residues. The germline CDR1 and CDR2 sequences are SGHRS and YFSETQ. The CDR3 region has the DNA TGCGCCAGCAGCTTACGGTCTTACAATGAGCAGTTCTTC. This translates into CASSLRSYNEQFF.

The chain recombines TRBV19 with TRBJ2-2; D may be TRBD2 (6 bases). The CDR3 is 16 amino acids. The germline V gene encodes CDR1 LNHDA and CDR2 SQIVND (reference sequence). The V gene lost 3 bases and the J gene lost 3 bases, with 14 bases spanning the gap. The CDR3 DNA reads as TGTGCCAGTAGTATGACGTCGGGAGCTTACACCGGGGAGCTGTTTTTT. Amino acid sequence: CASSMTSGAYTGELFF. The full variable domain, in which reference TRBV19 and TRBJ2-2 provide the parts outside the CDR3, is DGGITQSPKYLFRKEGQNVTLSCEQNLNHDAMYWYRQDPGQGLRLIYYSQIVNDFQKGDIAEGYSVSREKKESFPLTVTSAQKNPTAFYLCASSMTSGAYTGELFFGEGSRLTVL.

The chain combines TRBV6-5 with TRBJ1-1; 7 bases fit TRBD1. CDR1 and CDR2 (germline): MNHEY, SVGAGI. With 6 bases clipped from V and 3 bases from J, the junction kept 7 bases outside the gene matches. The CDR3 runs 14 residues. CDR3 in amino acids: CASRSQQGHTEAFF. The CDR3, as DNA: TGTGCCAGCAGGTCACAACAGGGGCACACTGAAGCTTTCTTT.

The chain joins TRBV18 to TRBJ2-7, with 9 bases fitting TRBD1. The CDR3 is 14 residues long. CDR1 is KGHSH, CDR2 LQKENI, per germline. V lost 3 bases and J lost 3; bases outside the gene matches: 3. The CDR3 loop reads CASSPGQGIYEQYF. The CDR3 DNA reads TGTGCCAGCTCACCGGGACAGGGAATCTACGAGCAGTACTTC.

The chain uses TRBV14 and TRBJ2-7; 8 positions agree with TRBD2. This CDR3 is built from 15 residues. From germline, CDR1 is SGHDN and CDR2 FVKESK. V was pared by 2 bases and J by 0 bases, with 3 bases of the junction left unmatched. In DNA form, the CDR3 reads TGTGCCAGCAGCCAAAGGGGGACTAGCTCCTACGAGCAGTACTTC. Protein sequence: CASSQRGTSSYEQYF.

The rearrangement links TRBV18 to TRBJ2-3; TRBD2 agrees at 7 bases. After removal of 3 bases from V and 5 bases from J, the junction contained 5 bases not matched to a gene. The CDR3 spans 14 residues. The germline gives CDR1 KGHSH, CDR2 LQKENI. The CDR3 DNA is TGTGCCAGCTCACCTACGGGCGGGGGAGATACGCAGTATTTT. Translated, it gives CASSPTGGGDTQYF.

This chain uses TRBV7-9 with TRBJ2-5, with TRBD2 matching over 7 bases. Losses at the gene ends were 4 bases for V and 1 base for J; bases not matched to a gene: 9. The CDR3 runs 16 residues. The V gene's germline CDR1 is SEHNR and CDR2 FQNEAQ (reference sequence). The CDR3 loop reads CASSSPGLVGQETQYF. Here the CDR3 DNA reads TGTGCCAGCAGCTCCCCTGGACTAGTTGGCCAAGAGACCCAGTACTTC.

The chain is built from TRBV5-1 and TRBJ2-7; a weak D match, TRBD2 (6 bases). The V and J ends lost 4 bases and 3 bases respectively, with 14 bases between them. CDR1 SGHRS and CDR2 YFSETQ come from the germline V gene. The length of the CDR3 is 14 residues. The CDR3 protein is CASSPLTRDYEQYF. CDR3 DNA sequence: TGCGCCAGCAGCCCCCTGACTAGGGACTACGAGCAGTACTTC. Combining the CDR3 with reference TRBV5-1 and TRBJ2-7 gives the whole variable domain KAGVTQTPRYLIKTRGQQVTLSCSPISGHRSVSWYQQTPGQGLQFLFEYFSETQRNKGNFPGRFSGRQFSNSRSEMNVSTLELGDSALYLCASSPLTRDYEQYFGPGTRLTVT.

The rearrangement uses TRBV29-1 and TRBJ1-5; D unresolved. V was shortened by 3 bases and J by 0 bases, with 6 bases between the two germline ends. The CDR3 runs to 13 residues. Germline assignment: CDR1 SQVTM and CDR2 ANQGSEA. CDR3 protein: CSVEENSNQPQHF. The CDR3 nucleotides are TGCAGCGTTGAGGAGAATAGCAATCAGCCCCAGCATTTT.

The CDR3 region has the DNA TGTGCCAGCAGTTACGAGGTGTATGGGGCCAACGTCCTGACTTTC. Translation: CASSYEVYGANVLTF. The V gene is TRBV6-5, the J gene TRBJ2-6; D call uncertain. The germline CDR1 and CDR2 sequences are MNHEY and SVGAGI. The CDR3 loop spans 15 amino acids. Trimming left V 2 bases short and J 3 bases short, with 8 bases between.

V and J are TRBV5-1 and TRBJ1-1, with a possible D match to TRBD1 (6 bases). Between the trimmed V and J ends, which lost 3 bases and 5 bases, there was a span of 23 bases. This CDR3 has 17 residues. The germline V gene encodes CDR1 SGHRS and CDR2 YFSETQ. The CDR3 reads CASSSSLRGPGLTEAFF. As DNA, the CDR3 is TGCGCCAGCAGCTCTTCCCTCAGGGGCCCCGGACTGACTGAAGCTTTCTTT.